A single sample is the source of the 8 T cell receptor beta chains below, sequenced in a study of T cell repertoires in cytomegalovirus infection. Their recognized antigens are unknown. TCRdb re-called the reads with MiXCR, one entry per CDR3 protein. The sample shows 700,000 to 850,000 distinct CDR3 sequences, over 25% of them seen only once. The source was cultured CD8+ T cells from PBMCs, collected from culture after CMV antigen stimulation. Receptors originate from a human donor in good health (CMV status not recorded). Some clones in this sample may be carry-over from other donors' samples.

This clonotype was seen only a few times. J is TRBJ2-1 and V is TRBV11-2; D is undetermined. Germline CDR1 SGHAT, CDR2 FQNNGV. The CDR3 has 15 amino acids. The V end lost 2 bases, the J end lost 0 bases, and 8 bases lay between the germline ends. The CDR3 coding sequence is TGTGCCAGCAGCTTACGGTGGGGCTCCTACAATGAGCAGTTCTTC. The encoded protein is CASSLRWGSYNEQFF. The full variable domain, its missing parts supplied by reference TRBV11-2 and TRBJ2-1, is EAGVAQSPRYKIIEKRQSVAFWCNPISGHATLYWYQQILGQGPKLLIQFQNNGVVDDSQLPKDRFSAERLKGVDSTLKIQPAKLEDSAVYLCASSLRWGSYNEQFFGPGTRLTVL.

The chain links TRBV27 to TRBJ1-2; a possible D gene is TRBD1 (5 bases). V lost 2 bases to trimming and J lost 8 bases, with 12 bases between them. This CDR3 spans 13 amino acids. The germline V gene encodes CDR1 MNHEY and CDR2 SMNVEV (reference sequence). Here the CDR3 reads CASSLQQGGGYTF. CDR3 coding DNA: TGTGCCAGCAGTTTACAGCAGGGCGGCGGCTACACCTTC.

V is TRBV6-5 and J is TRBJ2-2; D is undetermined. The CDR3 contains 15 residues. The germline V gene encodes CDR1 MNHEY and CDR2 SVGAGI. The V end lost 0 bases, the J end lost 6 bases, and 11 bases lay between the germline ends. CDR3 loop: CASSYSPDAPGELFF. CDR3 sequence (DNA): TGTGCCAGCAGTTACTCGCCGGACGCCCCCGGGGAGCTGTTTTTT.

The sample holds a few counts of this clonotype. This sequence joins TRBV6-1 and TRBJ2-7; D could derive from TRBD1 or TRBD2 (5 bases each). CDR3 length equals 19 residues. Trimming shortened V by 2 bases and J by 5 bases, and 28 bases separated the two germline ends. The germline V gene has CDR1 MNHNS and CDR2 SASEGT. CDR3 protein: CASSERLGTLSPRSHEQYV. CDR3 bases: TGTGCCAGCAGTGAAAGACTTGGGACCCTGTCCCCTCGTTCCCACGAGCAGTACGTC.

V usage is TRBV7-4 and J usage is TRBJ1-4; D is uncertain. The germline V gene encodes CDR1 SGHVT and CDR2 SQSDAQ. Trimming removed 5 bases at V and 4 bases at J, with 17 bases between. The CDR3 has 16 residues. The CDR3 DNA follows: TGTGCCAGCAGCCTACTCGGGCAGAAAAGTAATGAAAAACTGTTTTTT. Its translation is CASSLLGQKSNEKLFF.

This clonotype was seen a few times. The rearrangement links TRBV28 to TRBJ1-6; D is unclear. CDR3 length: 14 residues. Trimming pared 5 bases from V and 9 bases from J, leaving 14 bases between. Germline V gives CDR1 MDHEN, CDR2 SYDVKM. Written as DNA, the CDR3 is TGTGCCAGCAGTCCCTCGACGGATTTTTCACCCCTCCACTTT. Translating gives CASSPSTDFSPLHF.

This clonotype was recorded many times. V usage is TRBV12-3 or TRBV12-4 and J usage is TRBJ1-2; D is possibly TRBD1 (5 bases). This CDR3 contains 13 residues. V was pared by 1 base and J by 8 bases, with 11 bases between. This CDR3 is CASSLGRVGGYTF. CDR3 in DNA: TGTGCCAGCAGTTTAGGCAGGGTAGGCGGCTACACCTTC.

V gene TRBV7-9 combines with J gene TRBJ1-1, with 7 bases identical to TRBD1. Losses at the gene ends were 1 base for V and 4 bases for J; bases not matched to a gene: 6. Per the germline V gene, CDR1 is SEHNR and CDR2 is FQNEAQ (reference sequence). The CDR3 length is 15 residues. Written as DNA, the CDR3 is TGTGCCAGCAGCTTAGAAGGGGGCCGGGGCACTGAAGCTTTCTTT. Translating it yields CASSLEGGRGTEAFF.